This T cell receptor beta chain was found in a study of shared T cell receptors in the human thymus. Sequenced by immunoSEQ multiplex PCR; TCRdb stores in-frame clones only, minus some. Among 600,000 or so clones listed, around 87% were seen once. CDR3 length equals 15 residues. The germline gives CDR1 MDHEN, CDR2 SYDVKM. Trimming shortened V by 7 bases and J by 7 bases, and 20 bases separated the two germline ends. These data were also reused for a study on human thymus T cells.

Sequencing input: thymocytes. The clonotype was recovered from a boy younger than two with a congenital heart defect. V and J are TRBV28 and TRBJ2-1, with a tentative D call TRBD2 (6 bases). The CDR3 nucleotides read TGTGCCAGCACCGCCAGGGAGGTCCCTCGTAATGAGCAGTTCTTC. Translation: CASTAREVPRNEQFF. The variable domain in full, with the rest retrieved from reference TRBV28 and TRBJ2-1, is DVKVTQSSRYLVKRTGEKVFLECVQDMDHENMFWYRQDPGLGLRLIYFSYDVKMKEKGDIPEGYSVSREKKERFSLILESASTNQTSMYLCASTAREVPRNEQFFGPGTRLTVL.